The following is a T cell receptor beta chain sequence with its context. What it binds is not known. PCR used 60 Vbeta primers and 13 Jbeta primers. Only in-frame clones appear in the TCRdb table, and some are missing; sequencing was by immunoSEQ multiplex PCR. The sample includes roughly 120,000 clones, 76% seen only once; the top ten take around 1.8%. This specimen belongs to a study of cytomegalovirus exposure and HLA in healthy donors. Study observations and caveats: Most likely, a cluster of highly shared sequence variants arose as a sequencing artifact.

The CDR3 is 13 amino acids. Germline V gene sequence: CDR1 ENHRY, CDR2 SYGVKD. The V end was cut by 6 bases, the J end by 7 bases, with 12 bases between. The V call is TRBV10-3, the J call TRBJ1-4, with D possibly TRBD1 on 6 matching bases. Sequencing input: PBMCs. The sequence was obtained from a man aged 50 or older in good health and CMV-seronegative. The CDR3 loop is CAISEGGVEKLFF. The CDR3 DNA reads TGTGCCATCAGCGAGGGGGGGGTTGAAAAACTGTTTTTT.